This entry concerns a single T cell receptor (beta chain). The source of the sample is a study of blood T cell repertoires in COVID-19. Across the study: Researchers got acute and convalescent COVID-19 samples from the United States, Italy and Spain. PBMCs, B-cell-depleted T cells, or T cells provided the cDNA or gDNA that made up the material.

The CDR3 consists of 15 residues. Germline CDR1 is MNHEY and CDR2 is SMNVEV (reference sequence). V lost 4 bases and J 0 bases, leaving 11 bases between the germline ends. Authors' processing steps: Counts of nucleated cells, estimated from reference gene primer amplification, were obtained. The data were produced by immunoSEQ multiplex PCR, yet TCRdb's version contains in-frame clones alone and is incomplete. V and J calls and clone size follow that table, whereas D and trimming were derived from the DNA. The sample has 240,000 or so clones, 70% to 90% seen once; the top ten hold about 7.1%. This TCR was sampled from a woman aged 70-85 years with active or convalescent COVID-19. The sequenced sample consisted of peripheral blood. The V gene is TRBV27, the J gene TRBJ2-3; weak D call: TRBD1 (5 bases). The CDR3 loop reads CASSSIQASTDTQYF. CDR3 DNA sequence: TGTGCCAGCAGTTCAATACAGGCTAGCACAGATACGCAGTATTTT.